The present entry profiles one T cell receptor beta chain with its context. Data came from immunoSEQ multiplex PCR; TCRdb stores just in-frame clones and leaves some out. The table lists about 660,000 clones, 88% of them singletons. The data were taken from a study of shared T cell receptors in the human thymus. The CDR3 runs to 14 residues. J was trimmed by 2 bases and V by 6 bases; bases with no gene match: 3. Germline lookup yields CDR1 MNHEY and CDR2 SMNVEV (reference sequence). This sample also appeared in a second study, on human thymus T cells. That source notes: Thymic resections from corrective heart surgery supplied the tissue.

This chain connects TRBV27 to TRBJ2-7; 11 positions match TRBD2. The source of this sequence is a boy in the first two years of life with a congenital heart defect. Sequenced: thymocytes. CDR3 coding DNA: TGTGCCAGCAGAAGACTAGCGGGAACCTACGAGCAGTACTTC. It yields the protein CASRRLAGTYEQYF.